This T cell receptor (beta chain) is from a study of response to subunit inactivated influenza vaccine. In TCRdb, the RT-PCR reads were re-called with MiXCR into one record per CDR3 protein. The sample lists roughly 540,000 distinct CDR3 sequences, under 30% occurring once. This CDR3 contains 13 residues. Deletions cut 1 base from V and 6 bases from J, with 9 bases between. CDR1 is MDHEN, CDR2 SYDVKM, per germline. The same sample was also used in a study of T cells expressing NK-cell markers. This second study says: Scientists made TCR beta cDNA using 5'RACE template switching with UMIs. It was sorted CD3+CD56-NKG2C+, CD3+CD56+NKG2C- and CD3+CD56+NKG2C+ T cells that provided the TCR beta repertoires.

The TCR originated in a man aged 45-60 years who received an inactivated influenza vaccine. V and J are TRBV28 and TRBJ1-1, with TRBD1 as a possible D gene (6 bases). The material sequenced was CD4+ T cells sorted from PBMCs, taken 12 days after vaccination. In nucleotides, the CDR3 is TGTGCCAGCAGTTTATCTGGGGGGCCTGAAGCTTTCTTT. Its translation: CASSLSGGPEAFF. Filled out from reference TRBV28 and TRBJ1-1, the complete variable domain reads DVKVTQSSRYLVKRTGEKVFLECVQDMDHENMFWYRQDPGLGLRLIYFSYDVKMKEKGDIPEGYSVSREKKERFSLILESASTNQTSMYLCASSLSGGPEAFFGQGTRLTVV.